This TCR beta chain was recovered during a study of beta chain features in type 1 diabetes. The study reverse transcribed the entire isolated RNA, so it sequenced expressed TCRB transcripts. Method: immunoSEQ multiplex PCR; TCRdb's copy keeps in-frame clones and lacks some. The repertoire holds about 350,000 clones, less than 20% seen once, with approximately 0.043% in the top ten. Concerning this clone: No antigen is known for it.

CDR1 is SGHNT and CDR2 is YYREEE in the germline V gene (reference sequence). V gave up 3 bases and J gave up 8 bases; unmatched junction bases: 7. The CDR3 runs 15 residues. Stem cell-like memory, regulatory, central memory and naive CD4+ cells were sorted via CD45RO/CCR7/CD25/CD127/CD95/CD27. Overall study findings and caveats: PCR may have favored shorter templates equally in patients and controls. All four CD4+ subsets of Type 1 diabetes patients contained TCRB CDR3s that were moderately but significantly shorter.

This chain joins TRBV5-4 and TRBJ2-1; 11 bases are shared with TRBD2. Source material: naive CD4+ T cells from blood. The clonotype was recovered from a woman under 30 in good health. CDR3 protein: CASSSLSGRADEQFF. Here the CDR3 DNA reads TGTGCCAGCAGCTCCCTTAGCGGGAGGGCCGATGAGCAGTTCTTC.